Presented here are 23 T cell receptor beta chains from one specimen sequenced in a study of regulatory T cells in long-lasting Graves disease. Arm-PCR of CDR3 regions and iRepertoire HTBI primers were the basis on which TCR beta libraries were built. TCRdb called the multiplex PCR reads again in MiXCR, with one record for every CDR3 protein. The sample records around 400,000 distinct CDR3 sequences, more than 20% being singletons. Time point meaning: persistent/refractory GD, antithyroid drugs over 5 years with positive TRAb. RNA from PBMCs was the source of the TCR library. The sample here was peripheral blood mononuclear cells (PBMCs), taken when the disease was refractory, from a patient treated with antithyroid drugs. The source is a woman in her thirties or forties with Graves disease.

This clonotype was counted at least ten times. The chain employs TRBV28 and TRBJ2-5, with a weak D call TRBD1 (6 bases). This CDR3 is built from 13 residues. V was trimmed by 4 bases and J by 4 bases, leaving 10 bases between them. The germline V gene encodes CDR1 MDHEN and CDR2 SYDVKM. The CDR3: CASSSQGAETQYF. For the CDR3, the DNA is TGTGCCAGCAGTTCACAGGGAGCAGAGACCCAGTACTTC.

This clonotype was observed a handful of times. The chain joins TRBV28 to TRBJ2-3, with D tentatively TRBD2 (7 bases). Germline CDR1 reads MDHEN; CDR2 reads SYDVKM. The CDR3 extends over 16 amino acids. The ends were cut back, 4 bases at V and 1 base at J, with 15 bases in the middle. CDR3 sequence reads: CASSYFRGGGTDTQYF. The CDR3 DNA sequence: TGTGCCAGCAGTTACTTTCGAGGGGGGGGCACAGATACGCAGTATTTT. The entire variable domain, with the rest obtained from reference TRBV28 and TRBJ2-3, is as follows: DVKVTQSSRYLVKRTGEKVFLECVQDMDHENMFWYRQDPGLGLRLIYFSYDVKMKEKGDIPEGYSVSREKKERFSLILESASTNQTSMYLCASSYFRGGGTDTQYFGPGTRLTVL.

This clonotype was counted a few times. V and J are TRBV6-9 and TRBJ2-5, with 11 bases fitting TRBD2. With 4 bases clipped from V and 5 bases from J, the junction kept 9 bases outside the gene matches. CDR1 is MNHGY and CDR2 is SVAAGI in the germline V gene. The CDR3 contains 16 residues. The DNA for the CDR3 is TGTGCCAGCAGTTGGCCGACTAGCGGGGATTCTGAGACCCAGTACTTC. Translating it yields CASSWPTSGDSETQYF.

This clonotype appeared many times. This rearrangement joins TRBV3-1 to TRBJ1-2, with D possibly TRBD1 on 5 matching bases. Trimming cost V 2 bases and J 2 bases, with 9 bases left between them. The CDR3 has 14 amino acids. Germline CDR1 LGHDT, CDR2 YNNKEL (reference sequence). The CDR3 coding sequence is TGTGCCAGCAGCCAATTGGGACGGAACTATGGCTACACCTTC. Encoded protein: CASSQLGRNYGYTF.

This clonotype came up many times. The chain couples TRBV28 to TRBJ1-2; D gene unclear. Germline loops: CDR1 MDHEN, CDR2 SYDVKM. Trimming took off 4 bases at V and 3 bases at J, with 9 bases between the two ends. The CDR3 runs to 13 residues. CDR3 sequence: CASSSPVDYGYTF. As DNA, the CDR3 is TGTGCCAGCAGTTCCCCCGTGGACTATGGCTACACCTTC.

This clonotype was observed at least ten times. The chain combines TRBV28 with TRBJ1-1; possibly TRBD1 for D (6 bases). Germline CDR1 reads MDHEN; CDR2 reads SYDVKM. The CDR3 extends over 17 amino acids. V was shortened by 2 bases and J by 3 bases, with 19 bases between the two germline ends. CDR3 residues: CASSLSSGRGSDTEAFF. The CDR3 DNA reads TGTGCCAGCAGTTTAAGTAGCGGCAGGGGCTCGGACACTGAAGCTTTCTTT.

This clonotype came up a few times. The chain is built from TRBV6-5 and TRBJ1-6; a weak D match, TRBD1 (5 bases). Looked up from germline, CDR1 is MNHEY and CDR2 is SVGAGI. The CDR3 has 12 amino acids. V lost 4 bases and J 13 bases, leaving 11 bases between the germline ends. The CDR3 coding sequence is TGTGCCAGCAGTTCCAGGGAGTTGCCCCTCCACTTT. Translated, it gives CASSSRELPLHF.

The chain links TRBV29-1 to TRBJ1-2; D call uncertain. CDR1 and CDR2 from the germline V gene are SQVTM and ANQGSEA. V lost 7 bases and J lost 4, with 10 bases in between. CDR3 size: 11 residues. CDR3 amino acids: CSDAGIYGYTF. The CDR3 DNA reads TGCAGCGACGCCGGGATCTATGGCTACACCTTC.

The CDR3 spells CASSFLAGNEQYF. The CDR3, as DNA: TGTGCCAGCAGCTTTCTAGCGGGAAACGAGCAGTACTTC. The chain has TRBV11-2 and TRBJ2-7; TRBD2 aligns across 9 bases. The CDR3 has 13 residues. Per germline, CDR1 SGHAT and CDR2 FQNNGV. V was clipped by 3 bases and J by 5 bases; unmatched bases: 2. The whole variable domain, filled in from reference TRBV11-2 and TRBJ2-7, reads EAGVAQSPRYKIIEKRQSVAFWCNPISGHATLYWYQQILGQGPKLLIQFQNNGVVDDSQLPKDRFSAERLKGVDSTLKIQPAKLEDSAVYLCASSFLAGNEQYFGPGTRLTVT.

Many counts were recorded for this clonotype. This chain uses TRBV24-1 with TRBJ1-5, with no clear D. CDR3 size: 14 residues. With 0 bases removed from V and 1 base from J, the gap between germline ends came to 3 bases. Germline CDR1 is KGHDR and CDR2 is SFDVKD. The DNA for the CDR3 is TGTGCCACCAGTGATTTGCAGAGCAATCAGCCCCAGCATTTT. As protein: CATSDLQSNQPQHF.

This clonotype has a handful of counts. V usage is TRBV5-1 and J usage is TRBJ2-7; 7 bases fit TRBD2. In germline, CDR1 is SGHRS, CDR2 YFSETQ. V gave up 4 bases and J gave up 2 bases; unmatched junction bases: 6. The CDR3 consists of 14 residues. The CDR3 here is CASSPGTTTYEQYF. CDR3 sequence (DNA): TGCGCCAGCAGCCCCGGGACTACAACCTACGAGCAGTACTTC.

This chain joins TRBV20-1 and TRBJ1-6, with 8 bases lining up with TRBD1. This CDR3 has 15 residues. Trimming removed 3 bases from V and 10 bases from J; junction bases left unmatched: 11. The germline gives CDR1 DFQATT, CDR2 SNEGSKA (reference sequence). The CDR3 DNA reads TGCAGTGCTAGGATCAGGGGGCTCTTAGTCTCACCCCTCCACTTT. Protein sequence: CSARIRGLLVSPLHF.

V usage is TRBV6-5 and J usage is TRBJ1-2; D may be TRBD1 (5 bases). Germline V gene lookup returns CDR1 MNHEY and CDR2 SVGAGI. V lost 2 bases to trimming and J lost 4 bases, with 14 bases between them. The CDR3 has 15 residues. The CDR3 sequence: CASSYREGQSYGYTF. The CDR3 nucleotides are TGTGCCAGCAGTTACCGGGAGGGGCAGAGCTATGGCTACACCTTC.

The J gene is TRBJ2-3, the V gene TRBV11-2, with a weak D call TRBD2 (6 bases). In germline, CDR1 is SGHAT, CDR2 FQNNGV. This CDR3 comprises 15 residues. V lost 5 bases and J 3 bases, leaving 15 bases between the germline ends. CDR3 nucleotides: TGTGCCAGCAGCCGCAGGGACTCCGGTACAGATACGCAGTATTTT. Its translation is CASSRRDSGTDTQYF.

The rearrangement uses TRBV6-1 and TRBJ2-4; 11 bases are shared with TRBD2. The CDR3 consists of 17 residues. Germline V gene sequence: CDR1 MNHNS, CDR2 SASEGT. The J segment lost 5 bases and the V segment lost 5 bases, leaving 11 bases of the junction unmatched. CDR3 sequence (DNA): TGTGCCAGCAGTCCCATCCAGAAACTAGCGGGAGAAAACATTCAGTACTTC. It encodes CASSPIQKLAGENIQYF.

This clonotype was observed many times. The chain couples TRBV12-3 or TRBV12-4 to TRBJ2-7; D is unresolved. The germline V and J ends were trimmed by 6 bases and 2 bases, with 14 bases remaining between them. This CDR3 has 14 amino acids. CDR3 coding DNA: TGTGCCAGCAGCCCCCGGACGGTGACCTACGAGCAGTACTTC. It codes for CASSPRTVTYEQYF.

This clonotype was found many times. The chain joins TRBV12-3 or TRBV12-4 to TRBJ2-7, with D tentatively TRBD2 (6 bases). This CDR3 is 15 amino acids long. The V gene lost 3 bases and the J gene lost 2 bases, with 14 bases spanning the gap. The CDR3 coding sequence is TGTGCCAGCAGTTTTATCGGGGGTCACACCTACGAGCAGTACTTC. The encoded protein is CASSFIGGHTYEQYF.

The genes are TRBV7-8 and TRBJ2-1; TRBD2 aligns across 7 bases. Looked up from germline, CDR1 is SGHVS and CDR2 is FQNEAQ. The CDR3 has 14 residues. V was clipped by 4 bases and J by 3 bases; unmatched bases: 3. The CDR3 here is CASSSGGFYNEQFF. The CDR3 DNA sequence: TGTGCCAGCAGCTCGGGGGGTTTCTACAATGAGCAGTTCTTC. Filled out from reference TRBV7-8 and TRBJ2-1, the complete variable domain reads GAGVSQSPRYKVAKRGQDVALRCDPISGHVSLFWYQQALGQGPEFLTYFQNEAQLDKSGLPSDRFFAERPEGSVSTLKIQRTQQEDSAVYLCASSSGGFYNEQFFGPGTRLTVL.

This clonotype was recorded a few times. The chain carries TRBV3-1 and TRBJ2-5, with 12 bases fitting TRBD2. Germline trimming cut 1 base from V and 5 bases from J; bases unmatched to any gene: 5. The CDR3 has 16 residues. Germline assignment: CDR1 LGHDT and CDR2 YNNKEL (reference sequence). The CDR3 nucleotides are TGTGCCAGCAGCCAAGGACTAGCGGGAGAGGGGGAGACCCAGTACTTC. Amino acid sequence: CASSQGLAGEGETQYF.

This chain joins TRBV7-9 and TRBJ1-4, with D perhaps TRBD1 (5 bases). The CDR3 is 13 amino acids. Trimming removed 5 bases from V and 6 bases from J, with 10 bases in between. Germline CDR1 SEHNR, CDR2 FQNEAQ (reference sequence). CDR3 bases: TGTGCCAGCAGCCGGGACGCCCATGAAAAACTGTTTTTT. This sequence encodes CASSRDAHEKLFF.

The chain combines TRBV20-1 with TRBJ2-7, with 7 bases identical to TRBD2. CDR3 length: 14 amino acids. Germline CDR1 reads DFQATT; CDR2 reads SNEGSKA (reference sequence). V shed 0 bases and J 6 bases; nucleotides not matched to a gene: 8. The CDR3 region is CSARDWGGSGEQYF. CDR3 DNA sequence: TGCAGTGCTAGAGATTGGGGAGGGAGCGGCGAGCAGTACTTC.

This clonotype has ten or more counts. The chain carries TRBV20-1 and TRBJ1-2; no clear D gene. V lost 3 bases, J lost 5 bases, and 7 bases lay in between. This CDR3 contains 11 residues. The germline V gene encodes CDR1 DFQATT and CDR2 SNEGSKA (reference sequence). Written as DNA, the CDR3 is TGCAGTGCTAGTGACTATTATGGCTACACCTTC. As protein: CSASDYYGYTF.

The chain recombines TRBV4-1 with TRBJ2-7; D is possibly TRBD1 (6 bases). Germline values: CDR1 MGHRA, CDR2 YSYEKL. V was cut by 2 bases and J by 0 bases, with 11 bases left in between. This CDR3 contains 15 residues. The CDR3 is CASSQHRANSYEQYF. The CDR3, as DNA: TGCGCCAGCAGCCAACACAGGGCTAACTCCTACGAGCAGTACTTC.